This T cell receptor (beta chain) emerged from a study of beta chain features in type 1 diabetes. This clone has more than one count but fewer than ten. The antigen is undetermined. Study-wide results and caveats: Within the patient group, naive, central memory and Treg TCRB repertoires appeared more similar to each other than within healthy donors. In every one of the four CD4+ subsets, TCRB CDR3s were moderately but significantly shorter in Type 1 diabetes patients.

The CDR3 length is 16 residues. Germline lookup yields CDR1 SGHAT and CDR2 FQNNGV. The V and J ends lost 1 base and 5 bases respectively, with 17 bases between them. Expressed TCRB transcripts were sequenced because the isolated RNA had all been reverse transcribed beforehand. Sequenced naive, central memory and regulatory T cell samples produced an average of about 3.6 million reads. Clones were read by immunoSEQ multiplex PCR, and TCRdb kept only the in-frame ones, dropping some. The sample records about 700,000 clones, about an eighth being singletons. The receptor comes from a man aged 18 to 29 with type 1 diabetes. Sample: naive CD4+ T cells from blood. The V and J genes are TRBV11-2 and TRBJ2-5; no clear D. CDR3 loop: CASSLGNPISRETQYF. CDR3 bases: TGTGCCAGCAGCTTAGGAAACCCGATTTCTAGGGAGACCCAGTACTTC.